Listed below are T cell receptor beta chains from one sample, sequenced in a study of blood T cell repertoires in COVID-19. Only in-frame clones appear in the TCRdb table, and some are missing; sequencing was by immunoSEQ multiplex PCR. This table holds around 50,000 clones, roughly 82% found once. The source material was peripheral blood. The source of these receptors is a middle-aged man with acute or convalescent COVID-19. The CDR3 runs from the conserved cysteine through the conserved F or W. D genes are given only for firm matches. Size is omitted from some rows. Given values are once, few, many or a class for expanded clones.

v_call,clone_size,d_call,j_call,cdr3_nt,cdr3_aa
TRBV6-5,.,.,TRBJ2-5,TGTGCCAGCAGTTACTCGTCCACTCAAGAGACCCAGTACTTC,CASSYSSTQETQYF
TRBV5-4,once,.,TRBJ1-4,TGTGCCAGCAGCTTCCGAGGTTCTGGTGTTGAAAAACTGTTTTTT,CASSFRGSGVEKLFF
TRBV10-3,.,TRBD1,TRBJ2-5,TGTGCCGCCAAGGACAGGGGAGAGACCCAGTACTTC,CAAKDRGETQYF
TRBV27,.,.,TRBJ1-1,TGTGCCAGCACCCCTTACTCGGGGGGTGGCACTGAAGCTTTCTTT,CASTPYSGGGTEAFF
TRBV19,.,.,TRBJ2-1,TGTGCCAGTAGTATGAGGGTGAACTACAATGAGCAGTTCTTC,CASSMRVNYNEQFF
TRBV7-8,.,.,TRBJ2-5,TGTGCCAGCAGCCCACGTCGAGCCCGCCAAGAGACCCAGTACTTC,CASSPRRARQETQYF
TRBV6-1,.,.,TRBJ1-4,TGTGCCAGCAGTGATTGGCAGGGAAATGAAAAACTGTTTTTT,CASSDWQGNEKLFF
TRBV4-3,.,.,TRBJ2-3,TGCGCCAGCAGCCAAGCAGGGCTGAGCACAGATACGCAGTATTTT,CASSQAGLSTDTQYF
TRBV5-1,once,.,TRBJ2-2,TGCGCCAGCAGCTTTGTTGGCCCCGCTACCGGGGAGCTGTTTTTT,CASSFVGPATGELFF
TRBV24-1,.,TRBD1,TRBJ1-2,TGTGCCACCAGTTCCCCCCGGACAGGGGATGCTGGCTACACCTTC,CATSSPRTGDAGYTF
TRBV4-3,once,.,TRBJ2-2,TGCGCCAGCAGCCAAAACCGGGGAGCTGGGGAGCTGTTTTTT,CASSQNRGAGELFF
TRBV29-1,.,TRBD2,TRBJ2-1,TGCAGCGTTGAAGCGGGGGGGCGAAATGAGCAGTTCTTC,CSVEAGGRNEQFF
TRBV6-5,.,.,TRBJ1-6,TGTGCCAGCAGTTACTCCAGTATTTCACCCCTCCACTTT,CASSYSSISPLHF
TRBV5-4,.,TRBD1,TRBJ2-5,TGTGCCAGCAGCCCTGGGACAGAAGAGACCCAGTACTTC,CASSPGTEETQYF
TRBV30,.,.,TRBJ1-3,TGTGCCTGGAAGCCCGACAGCCACTCTGGAAACACCATATATTTT,CAWKPDSHSGNTIYF
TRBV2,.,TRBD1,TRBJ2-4,TGTGCCAGCAGTTTCGACAGGGCGAAAAACATTCAGTACTTC,CASSFDRAKNIQYF
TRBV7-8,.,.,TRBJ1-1,TGTGCCAGCAGCTTGGGGGCAACTGAAGCTTTCTTT,CASSLGATEAFF
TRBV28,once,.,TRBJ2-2,TGTGCCAGCAGTCCGGGGGGCATAGGCACCGGGGAGCTGTTTTTT,CASSPGGIGTGELFF
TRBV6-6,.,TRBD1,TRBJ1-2,TGTGCCAGCAGTTACCAAGACAGGGGGGTTGGCTACACCTTC,CASSYQDRGVGYTF
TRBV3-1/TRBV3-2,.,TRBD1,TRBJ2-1,TGTGCCAGCAGCCCCCGGGACAGGGGGCACAATGAGCAGTTCTTC,CASSPRDRGHNEQFF
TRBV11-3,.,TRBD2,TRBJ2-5,TGTGCCAGCAGCCAACGGGGGGGCCGGGAGACCCAGTACTTC,CASSQRGGRETQYF
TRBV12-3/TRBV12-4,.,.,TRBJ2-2,TGTGCCAGCAGTTTATTCGGGGTCGGGGAGCTGTTTTTT,CASSLFGVGELFF
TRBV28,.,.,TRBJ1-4,TGTGCCAGCAGTTTATCGGGGGAGCCGAATGAAAAACTGTTTTTT,CASSLSGEPNEKLFF
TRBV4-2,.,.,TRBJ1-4,TGTGCCAGCAGCCAAGGATCGCAAGGGGGAACTAATGAAAAACTGTTTTTT,CASSQGSQGGTNEKLFF
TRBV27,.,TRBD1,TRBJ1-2,TGTGCCAGCAGAACGGGACAGGGCAGGTTCGCTGGCTACACCTTC,CASRTGQGRFAGYTF
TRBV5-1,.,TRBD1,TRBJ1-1,TGCGCCAGCAGCGGACAGGGGGGCGGCACTGAAGCTTTCTTT,CASSGQGGGTEAFF
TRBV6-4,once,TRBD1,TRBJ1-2,TGTGCCAGCAGTGAAGAAGGGGGCGAAGGCTATGGCTACACCTTC,CASSEEGGEGYGYTF
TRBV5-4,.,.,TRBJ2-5,TGTGCCAGCAGCTTTTCGGGGGGCCCAGAGACCCAGTACTTC,CASSFSGGPETQYF
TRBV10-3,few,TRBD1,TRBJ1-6,TGTGCCATCAGGACAGGGGGCTTAGAAGGCCCCTATAATTCACCCCTCCACTTT,CAIRTGGLEGPYNSPLHF
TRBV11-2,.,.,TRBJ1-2,TGTGCCAGCAGCTTCGGGTTGGCTAACTATGGCTACACCTTC,CASSFGLANYGYTF
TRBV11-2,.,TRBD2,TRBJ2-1,TGTGCCAGCAGAACACTAGCGGGGGAAAATGAGCAGTTCTTC,CASRTLAGENEQFF
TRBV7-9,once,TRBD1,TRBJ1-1,TGTGCCAGCAGCTGGACAGGGGACACTGAAGCTTTCTTT,CASSWTGDTEAFF
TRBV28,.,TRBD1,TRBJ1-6,TGTGCCAGCAGTTTGACAGGGGGCAATTCACCCCTCCACTTT,CASSLTGGNSPLHF
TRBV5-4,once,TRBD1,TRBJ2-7,TGTGCCAGCAGCTCCGGGACAGGGGCCGCGGGCCCCTACGAGCAGTACTTC,CASSSGTGAAGPYEQYF
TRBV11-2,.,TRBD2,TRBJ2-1,TGTGCCAGCAGCTTAACTAGCGGGAGCTCCTACAATGAGCAGTTCTTC,CASSLTSGSSYNEQFF
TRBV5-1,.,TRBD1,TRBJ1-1,TGCGCCAGCAGCCTGGGACAGGGGGGCCCCACTGAAGCTTTCTTT,CASSLGQGGPTEAFF
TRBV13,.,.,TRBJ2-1,TGTGCCAGCAGCCCCGGGGGGCGTGAGCAGTTCTTC,CASSPGGREQFF
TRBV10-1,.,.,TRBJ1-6,TGCGCCAGCAGGGAAGACAGGCCTAATTCACCCCTCCACTTT,CASREDRPNSPLHF
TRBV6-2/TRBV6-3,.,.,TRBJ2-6,TGTGCCAGCAGCCCTTCCTTACAGGGATTCTCTGGGGCCAACGTCCTGACTTTC,CASSPSLQGFSGANVLTF
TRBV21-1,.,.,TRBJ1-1,TGTGCCAGCAGCAAGGGCTTATTCAGGCCCGAAGCTTTCTTT,CASSKGLFRPEAFF
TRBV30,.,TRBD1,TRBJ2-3,TGTGCCGTCCGGGACAGTGCAGATACGCAGTATTTT,CAVRDSADTQYF
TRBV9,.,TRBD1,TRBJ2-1,TGTGCCAGCAGGACAGGGGGCCTAGACGATGAGCAGTTCTTC,CASRTGGLDDEQFF
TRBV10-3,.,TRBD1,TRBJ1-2,TGTGCCATCAGTGAAGGACAGGGGGGTGGCTACACCTTC,CAISEGQGGGYTF
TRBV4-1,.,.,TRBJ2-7,TGCGCCAGCAGCCAACCACCGGACTTCTTCTACGAGCAGTACTTC,CASSQPPDFFYEQYF
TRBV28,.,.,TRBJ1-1,TGTGCCAGCAGTTTAGTCCTAAACACTGAAGCTTTCTTT,CASSLVLNTEAFF
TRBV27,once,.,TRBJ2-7,TGTGCCAGCAGTTACCGTCGACTAGGAGACTACGAGCAGTACTTC,CASSYRRLGDYEQYF
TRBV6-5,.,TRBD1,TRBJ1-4,TGTGCCAGCGGATCGGATTATGACAGGGCGACTTTT,CASGSDYDRATF
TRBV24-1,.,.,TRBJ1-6,TGTGCCACCAGGGAGAGGAGCTCCTATAATTCACCCCTCCACTTT,CATRERSSYNSPLHF
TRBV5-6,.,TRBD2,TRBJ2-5,TGTGCCAGCAGCCCACTAGCGGCCGGGGGGGAGACCCAGTACTTC,CASSPLAAGGETQYF
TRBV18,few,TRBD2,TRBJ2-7,TGTGCCAGCTCCGGGGGCGGGGGGTCCACCTACGAGCAGTACTTC,CASSGGGGSTYEQYF
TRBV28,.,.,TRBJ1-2,TGTGCCAGCACCTCCTTACGCAGATCTAACTATGGCTACACCTTC,CASTSLRRSNYGYTF
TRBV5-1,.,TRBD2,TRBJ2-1,TGCGCCAGCAACCCATCAAAGAGAGGGGAGGGCGGTGAGCAGTTCTTC,CASNPSKRGEGGEQFF
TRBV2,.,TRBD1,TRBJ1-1,TGTGCCAGCAGTTCTACAGGGGGAGTAGTACAGGCTTTCTTT,CASSSTGGVVQAFF
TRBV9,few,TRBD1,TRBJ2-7,TGTGCCAGCAGCGGGGGGACAGGGGTTTCCTACGAGCAGTACTTC,CASSGGTGVSYEQYF
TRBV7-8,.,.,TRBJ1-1,TGTGCCAGCAGCTTATCTTCGACTGGTTTCACTGAAGCTTTCTTT,CASSLSSTGFTEAFF